One and the same sample provided the 21 T cell receptor beta chains below, sequenced in a study of blood T cells in healthy people across ages. Through a sample-barcoded 5' primer and a J-beta primer mix, a second PCR was run for roughly 6 to 11 cycles. TCRdb fed the 5' RACE reads into MiXCR, producing one record per CDR3 protein. The data hold about 1.5 million distinct CDR3 sequences, with roughly 43% observed a single time. Sequenced sample: blood. The receptors shown here come from a woman in her late teens or twenties in good health.

The chain joins TRBV7-2 to TRBJ2-3; D may be TRBD2 (6 bases). This CDR3 is 18 amino acids long. The V and J ends lost 1 base and 0 bases respectively, with 17 bases between them. Germline V lookup: CDR1 SGHTA, CDR2 FQGNSA. The CDR3, as DNA: TGTGCCAGCAGCTTAGGGTGGAGGGCCCGACGGAGCACAGATACGCAGTATTTT. This sequence encodes CASSLGWRARRSTDTQYF.

The chain has TRBV5-1 and TRBJ2-1; 8 nucleotides agree with TRBD2. In germline, CDR1 is SGHRS, CDR2 YFSETQ. The CDR3 contains 18 residues. Trimming cost V 3 bases and J 3 bases; bases outside gene matches: 14. CDR3 bases: TGCGCCAGCAGCTACCGATACGCGGGGGGCCGAGGCTACAATGAGCAGTTCTTC. Its translation is CASSYRYAGGRGYNEQFF.

This clonotype has more than one count but fewer than ten. The chain combines TRBV4-3 with TRBJ2-7, with D maybe TRBD1 (6 bases). Germline V lookup: CDR1 LGHNA, CDR2 YSLEER. This CDR3 has 15 residues. V lost 4 bases to trimming and J lost 6 bases, with 19 bases between them. The CDR3 bases are TGCGCCAGCAGCCGCGGACGACAAACAGGGTCCGAGCAGTACTTC. It specifies CASSRGRQTGSEQYF.

CDR3 sequence (DNA): TGCAGTGCTTTTGACAGGAGACGCTACAATGAGCAGTACTTC. Its protein is CSAFDRRRYNEQYF. This rearrangement joins TRBV20-1 to TRBJ2-1, with D possibly TRBD1 on 6 matching bases. With the DNA end fitting TRBJ2-7 better, the J assignment may be wrong. Germline V lookup: CDR1 DFQATT, CDR2 SNEGSKA (reference sequence). This CDR3 is 14 amino acids long.

V usage is TRBV14 and J usage is TRBJ2-7; D unclear. The CDR3 extends over 16 amino acids. From germline, CDR1 is SGHDN and CDR2 FVKESK. The V end was cut by 2 bases, the J end by 7 bases, with 21 bases between. CDR3 in DNA: TGTGCCAGCAGCCAAAGGAGTGTAGCCTTGTACAATGAGCAGTACTTC. Its protein is CASSQRSVALYNEQYF.

In its sample, this clonotype was seen a few times. V usage is TRBV6-5 and J usage is TRBJ2-4, with unresolved D. Trimming shortened V by 6 bases and J by 0 bases, and 6 bases separated the two germline ends. This CDR3 region has 13 residues. Per germline, CDR1 MNHEY and CDR2 SVGAGI. The CDR3 region has the DNA TGTGCCAGCAGGGCAGGAGCCAAAAACATTCAGTACTTC. Translated, it gives CASRAGAKNIQYF.

V and J are TRBV7-2 and TRBJ1-1; 7 bases fit TRBD1. V was clipped by 3 bases and J by 1 base; unmatched bases: 5. The germline V gene has CDR1 SGHTA and CDR2 FQGNSA. The length of the CDR3 is 15 residues. The CDR3 protein is CASSLTGLGNTEAFF. The CDR3 bases are TGTGCCAGCAGCTTGACAGGGTTGGGGAACACTGAAGCTTTCTTT.

In the case of this clonotype: Mismatch with germline at one junction end may stem from a read error. The chain recombines TRBV12-3 or TRBV12-4 with TRBJ1-2; perhaps TRBD1 as D (5 bases). The CDR3 covers 13 residues. This chain's CDR3 is CAGSATGRGGYTF. CDR3 sequence (DNA): TGTGCCGGCAGCGCGACGGGGAGGGGTGGCTACACCTTC.

This clonotype was counted at least ten times. This sequence joins TRBV7-2 and TRBJ2-3, with D uncertain. CDR1 SGHTA and CDR2 FQGNSA come from the germline V gene. V was shortened by 0 bases and J by 7 bases, with 5 bases between the two germline ends. The CDR3 length is 12 residues. CDR3 region: CASSLAQNTQYF. The CDR3 DNA reads as TGTGCCAGCAGCTTAGCGCAAAATACGCAGTATTTT.

The chain has TRBV3-1 and TRBJ2-4; TRBD1 or TRBD2 may be the D gene (5 bases each). CDR1 is LGHDT and CDR2 is YNNKEL in the germline V gene (reference sequence). The ends were cut back, 1 base at V and 1 base at J, with 5 bases in the middle. The CDR3 has 14 residues. The CDR3 nucleotides read TGTGCCAGCAGCCAAGGGGGGGCCAAAAACATTCAGTACTTC. Translation: CASSQGGAKNIQYF.

V and J are TRBV5-1 and TRBJ2-4; D gene ambiguous. The end of the DNA fits TRBJ2-7 better, so the J call may be wrong. CDR3 length: 12 amino acids. Germline CDR1 and CDR2: SGHRS and YFSETQ. The CDR3 DNA follows: TGCGCCAGCAGCTTGCCCACCCACGAGCAGTACTTC. Translated: CASSLPTHEQYF.

CDR3 protein: CASSDDRTGREEALGNEQFF. CDR3 bases: TGTGCCAGCAGTGACGACCGGACAGGTCGGGAAGAGGCTTTGGGGAATGAGCAGTTCTTC. The chain carries TRBV6-4 and TRBJ2-1, with 7 bases lining up with TRBD1. V shed 2 bases and J 7 bases; nucleotides not matched to a gene: 23. CDR3 length equals 20 residues. Germline CDR1 MRHNA, CDR2 SNTAGT.

The gene calls are TRBV5-1 and TRBJ2-1; 13 bases agree with TRBD2. Germline V gene sequence: CDR1 SGHRS, CDR2 YFSETQ. J was trimmed by 3 bases and V by 2 bases; bases with no gene match: 8. CDR3 size: 18 residues. The CDR3 DNA is TGCGCCAGCAGCTTACCCGGGACTAGCGGGATAGGCTACAATGAGCAGTTCTTC. As protein: CASSLPGTSGIGYNEQFF.

The chain combines TRBV20-1 with TRBJ1-2; 7 positions match TRBD1. Germline V lookup: CDR1 DFQATT, CDR2 SNEGSKA (reference sequence). There are 14 residues in the CDR3. The V segment lost 0 bases and the J segment 7 bases; nucleotides outside the gene matches: 8. CDR3 residues: CSARDPNRGGGYTF. CDR3 nucleotides: TGCAGTGCTAGAGATCCGAACAGGGGAGGTGGCTACACCTTC.

The V gene is TRBV2, the J gene TRBJ2-2; 9 nucleotides agree with TRBD1. The CDR3 covers 13 residues. Trimming at V came to 7 bases and at J to 7 bases, leaving 4 bases not matched to a gene. Germline V lookup: CDR1 SNHLY, CDR2 FYNNEI. Written as DNA, the CDR3 is TGTGCCAGCAACAGGGGGCGGGTCGGGGAGCTGTTTTTT. This gives the protein CASNRGRVGELFF.

A few counts support this clonotype. The CDR3 loop reads CASSKGPLGTVDEQFF. The CDR3 region has the DNA TGTGCCAGCAGCAAAGGCCCCCTCGGCACGGTGGATGAGCAGTTCTTC. The chain employs TRBV21-1 and TRBJ2-1; the table's TRBD1 call for D was not verified on the DNA. TRBV21-1 is assigned pseudogene status. The CDR3 has 16 residues.

V and J are TRBV20-1 and TRBJ2-6; no clear D. The CDR3 totals 13 residues. V shed 6 bases and J shed 2 bases, with 8 bases lying between them. Germline-derived CDR1 and CDR2 are DFQATT and SNEGSKA (reference sequence). The CDR3 sequence: CSALIAGANVLTF. CDR3 DNA: TGCAGTGCACTCATAGCTGGGGCCAACGTCCTGACTTTC.

This clonotype was detected ten times or more. The genes are TRBV20-1 and TRBJ1-1; 10 positions match TRBD1. The V segment lost 6 bases and the J segment 4 bases; nucleotides outside the gene matches: 8. There are 14 residues in the CDR3. In germline, CDR1 is DFQATT, CDR2 SNEGSKA (reference sequence). The CDR3 DNA reads as TGCAGTGCCCAATCCGGGACAGGGGTCACTGAAGCTTTCTTT. Translation gives CSAQSGTGVTEAFF.

The gene calls are TRBV12-3 or TRBV12-4 and TRBJ2-1; 10 bases agree with TRBD2. V was pared by 1 base and J by 5 bases, with 8 bases of the junction left unmatched. CDR3 length: 17 amino acids. The CDR3 reads CASSLEFLAGEDNEQFF. CDR3 nucleotide sequence: TGTGCCAGCAGTTTAGAGTTCCTAGCGGGGGAGGACAATGAGCAGTTCTTC.

This clonotype appeared once. The J gene is TRBJ1-2, the V gene TRBV20-1, with TRBD1 as a possible D gene (5 bases). The germline V and J ends were trimmed by 4 bases and 6 bases, with 21 bases remaining between them. CDR1 and CDR2 (germline): DFQATT, SNEGSKA (reference sequence). The length of the CDR3 is 15 residues. Here the CDR3 reads CSAIEVTGPKDGYTF. CDR3 bases: TGCAGTGCTATAGAGGTTACAGGACCCAAGGATGGCTACACCTTC.

The chain has TRBV7-8 and TRBJ1-6, with 7 bases aligning to TRBD1. This CDR3 is built from 18 residues. The V and J ends lost 3 bases and 0 bases, in that order; junction bases with no gene match: 8. The germline V gene has CDR1 SGHVS and CDR2 FQNEAQ. CDR3 sequence reads: CASSFVRGKLSYNSPLHF. The CDR3 DNA sequence: TGTGCCAGCAGCTTTGTCAGGGGGAAGCTCTCCTATAATTCACCCCTCCACTTT.